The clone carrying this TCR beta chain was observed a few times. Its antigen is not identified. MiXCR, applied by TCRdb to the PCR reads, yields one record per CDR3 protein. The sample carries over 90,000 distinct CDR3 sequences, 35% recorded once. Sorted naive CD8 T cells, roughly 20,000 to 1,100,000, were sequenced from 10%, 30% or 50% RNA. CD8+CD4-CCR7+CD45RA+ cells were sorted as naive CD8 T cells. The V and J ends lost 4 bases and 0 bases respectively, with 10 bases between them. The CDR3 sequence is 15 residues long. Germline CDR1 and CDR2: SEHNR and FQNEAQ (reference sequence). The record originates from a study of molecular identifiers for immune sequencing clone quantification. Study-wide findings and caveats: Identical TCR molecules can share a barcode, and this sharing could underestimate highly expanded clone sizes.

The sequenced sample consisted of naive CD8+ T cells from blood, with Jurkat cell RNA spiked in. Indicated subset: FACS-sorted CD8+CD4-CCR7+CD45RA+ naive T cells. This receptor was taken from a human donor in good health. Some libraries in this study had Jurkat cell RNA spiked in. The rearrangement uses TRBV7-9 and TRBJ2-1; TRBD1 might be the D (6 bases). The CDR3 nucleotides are TGTGCCAGCAGCTCAACAGGGAGCTCCTACAATGAGCAGTTCTTC. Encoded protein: CASSSTGSSYNEQFF.